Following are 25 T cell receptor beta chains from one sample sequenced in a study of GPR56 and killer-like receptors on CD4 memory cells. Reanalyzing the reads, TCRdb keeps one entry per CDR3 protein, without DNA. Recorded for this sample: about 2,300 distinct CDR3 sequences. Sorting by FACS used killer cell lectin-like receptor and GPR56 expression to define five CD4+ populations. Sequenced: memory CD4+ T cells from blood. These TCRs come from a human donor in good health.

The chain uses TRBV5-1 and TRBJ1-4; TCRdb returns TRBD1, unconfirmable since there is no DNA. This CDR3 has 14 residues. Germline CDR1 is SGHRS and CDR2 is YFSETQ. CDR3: CASSLGTGDEKLFF.

The CDR3 reads CASRLDRGGGYTF. This sequence joins TRBV7-9 and TRBJ1-2; absent DNA, TCRdb's TRBD1 call cannot be checked. Germline V gene data show CDR1 as SEHNR and CDR2 as FQNEAQ (reference sequence). The CDR3 has 13 residues.

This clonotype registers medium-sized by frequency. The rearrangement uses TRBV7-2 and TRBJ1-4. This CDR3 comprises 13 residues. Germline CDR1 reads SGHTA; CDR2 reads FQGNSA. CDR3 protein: CASTLRRNEKLFF.

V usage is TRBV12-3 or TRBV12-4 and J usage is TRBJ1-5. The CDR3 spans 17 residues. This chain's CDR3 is CASSLRTGYFGNQPQHF.

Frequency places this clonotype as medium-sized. CDR3: CASSRGPLAQYF. The chain employs TRBV6-5 and TRBJ2-5; TCRdb's D gene call, TRBD1, goes unchecked for lack of DNA. Germline-derived CDR1 and CDR2 are MNHEY and SVGAGI. The CDR3 loop spans 12 amino acids.

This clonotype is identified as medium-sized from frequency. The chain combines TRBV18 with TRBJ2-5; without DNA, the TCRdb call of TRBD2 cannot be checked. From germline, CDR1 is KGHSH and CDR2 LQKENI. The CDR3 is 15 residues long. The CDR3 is CASSPFLAVQETQYF. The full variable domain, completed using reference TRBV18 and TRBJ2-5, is NAGVMQNPRHLVRRRGQEARLRCSPMKGHSHVYWYRQLPEEGLKFMVYLQKENIIDESGMPKERFSAEFPKEGPSILRIQQVVRGDSAAYFCASSPFLAVQETQYFGPGTRLLVL.

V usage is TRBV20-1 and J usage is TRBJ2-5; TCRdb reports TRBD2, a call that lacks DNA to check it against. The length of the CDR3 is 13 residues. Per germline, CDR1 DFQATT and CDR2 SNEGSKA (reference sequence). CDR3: CSARLAGVETQYF.

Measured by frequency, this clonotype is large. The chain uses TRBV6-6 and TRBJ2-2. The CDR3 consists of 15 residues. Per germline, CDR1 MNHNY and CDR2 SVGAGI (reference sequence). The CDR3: CASSYLLGNTGELFF.

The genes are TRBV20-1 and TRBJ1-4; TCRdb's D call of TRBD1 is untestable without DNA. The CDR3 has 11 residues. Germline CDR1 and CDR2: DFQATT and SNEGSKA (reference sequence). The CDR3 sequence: CSARAPQKLFF.

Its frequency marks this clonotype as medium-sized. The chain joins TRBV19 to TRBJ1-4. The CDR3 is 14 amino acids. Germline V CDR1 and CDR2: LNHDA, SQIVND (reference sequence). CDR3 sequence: CASSQEVRAGKLFF.

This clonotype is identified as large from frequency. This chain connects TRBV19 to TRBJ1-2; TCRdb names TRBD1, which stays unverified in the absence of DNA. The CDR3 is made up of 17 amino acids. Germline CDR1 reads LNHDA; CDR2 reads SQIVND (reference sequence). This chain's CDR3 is CASSPGDRAAGYYGYTF.

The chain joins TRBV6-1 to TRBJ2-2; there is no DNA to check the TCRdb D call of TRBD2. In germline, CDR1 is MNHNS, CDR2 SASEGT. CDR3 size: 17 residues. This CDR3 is CASMEGVTVEGTGELFF.

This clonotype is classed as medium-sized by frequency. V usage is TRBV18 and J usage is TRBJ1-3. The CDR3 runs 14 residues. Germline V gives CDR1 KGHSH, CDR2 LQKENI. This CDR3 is CASSPPAVAGTIYF.

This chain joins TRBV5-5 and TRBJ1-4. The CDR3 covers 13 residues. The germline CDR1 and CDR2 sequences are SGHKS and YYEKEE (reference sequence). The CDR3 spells CASSLLTVEKLFF.

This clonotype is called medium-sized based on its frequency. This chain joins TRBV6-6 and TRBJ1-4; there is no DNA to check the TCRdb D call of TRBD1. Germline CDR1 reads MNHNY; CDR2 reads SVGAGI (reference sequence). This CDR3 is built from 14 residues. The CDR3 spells CATVRGLSNEKLFF.

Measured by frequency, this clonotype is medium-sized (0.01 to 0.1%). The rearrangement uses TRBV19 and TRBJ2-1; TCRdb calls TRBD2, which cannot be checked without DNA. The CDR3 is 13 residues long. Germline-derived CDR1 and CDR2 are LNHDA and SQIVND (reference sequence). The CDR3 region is CASGLAGVSEQFF.

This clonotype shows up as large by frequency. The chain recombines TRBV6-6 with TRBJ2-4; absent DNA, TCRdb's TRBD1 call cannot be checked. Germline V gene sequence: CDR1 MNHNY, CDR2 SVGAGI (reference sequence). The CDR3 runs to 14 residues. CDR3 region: CASRGQGDKNIQYF.

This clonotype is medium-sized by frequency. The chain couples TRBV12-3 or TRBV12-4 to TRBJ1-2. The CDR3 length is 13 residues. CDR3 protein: CASSLGELYGYTF.

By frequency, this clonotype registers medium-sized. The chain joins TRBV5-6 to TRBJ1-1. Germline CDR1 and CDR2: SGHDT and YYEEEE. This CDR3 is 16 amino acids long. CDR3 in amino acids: CASSWGRGRLNTEAFF.

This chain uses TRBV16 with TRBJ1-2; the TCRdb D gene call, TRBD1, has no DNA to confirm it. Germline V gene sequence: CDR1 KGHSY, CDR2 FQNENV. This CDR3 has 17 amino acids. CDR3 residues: CASSSWGADGITMGYTF.

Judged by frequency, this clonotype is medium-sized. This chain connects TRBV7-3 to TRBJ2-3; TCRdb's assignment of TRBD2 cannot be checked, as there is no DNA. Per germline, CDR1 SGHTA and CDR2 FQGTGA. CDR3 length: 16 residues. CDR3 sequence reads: CASSKQAGVSTDTQYF.

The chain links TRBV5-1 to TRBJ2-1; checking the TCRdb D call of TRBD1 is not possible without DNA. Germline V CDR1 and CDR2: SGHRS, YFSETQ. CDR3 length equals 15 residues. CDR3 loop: CASSSTGNLINEQFF.

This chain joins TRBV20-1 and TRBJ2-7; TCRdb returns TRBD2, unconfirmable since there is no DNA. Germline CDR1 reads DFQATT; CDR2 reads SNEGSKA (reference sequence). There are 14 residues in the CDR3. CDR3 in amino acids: CSASLAGSSYEQYF.

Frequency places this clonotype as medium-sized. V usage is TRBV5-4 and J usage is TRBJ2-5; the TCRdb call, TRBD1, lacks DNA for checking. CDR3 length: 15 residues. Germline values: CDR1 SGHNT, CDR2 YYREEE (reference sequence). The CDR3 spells CASTRTGTGYETQYF.

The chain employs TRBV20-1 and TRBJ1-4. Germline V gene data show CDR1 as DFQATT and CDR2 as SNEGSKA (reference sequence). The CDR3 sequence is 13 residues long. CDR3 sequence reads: CSARGAFDEKLFF.